This entry features one T cell receptor beta chain sequence. Its antigen is still unknown. It was approximately 9 milliliters of peripheral blood that were drawn from each donor. The entry originates in a study of blood T cells in healthy people across ages. For the second PCR, which ran for 7 to 11 cycles, a sample-barcoded 5' primer and a J-beta primer mix were used. All samples gave at least 2.5 million CDR3-containing paired-end reads. TCRdb called the 5' RACE reads again in MiXCR, with one record for every CDR3 protein. This table holds roughly 1.7 million distinct CDR3 sequences, almost 35% found once. Regarding the study as a whole: Among T cells, TCR beta diversity per million cells dropped roughly linearly as age rose.

CDR3 length equals 12 residues. CDR1 is DFQATT, CDR2 SNEGSKA, per germline (reference sequence). The chain employs TRBV20-1 and TRBJ1-1, with 7 bases lining up with TRBD1. The specimen was blood. The TCR originated in a woman aged 25 to 39 in good health. The CDR3 protein is CSKQGGKTEAFF. Here the CDR3 DNA reads TGCAGCAAGCAGGGGGGCAAAACTGAAGCTTTCTTT.